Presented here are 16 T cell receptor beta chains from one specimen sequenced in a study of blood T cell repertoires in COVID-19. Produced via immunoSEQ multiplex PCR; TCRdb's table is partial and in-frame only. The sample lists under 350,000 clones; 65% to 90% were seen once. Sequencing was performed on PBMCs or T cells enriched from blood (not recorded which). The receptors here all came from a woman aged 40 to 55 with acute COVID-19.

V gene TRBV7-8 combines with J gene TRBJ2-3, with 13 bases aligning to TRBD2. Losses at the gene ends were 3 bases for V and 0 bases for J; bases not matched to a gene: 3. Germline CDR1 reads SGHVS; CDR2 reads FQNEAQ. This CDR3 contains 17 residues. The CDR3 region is CASSFTSGGASTDTQYF. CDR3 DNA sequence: TGTGCCAGCAGCTTTACTAGCGGGGGGGCTAGCACAGATACGCAGTATTTT. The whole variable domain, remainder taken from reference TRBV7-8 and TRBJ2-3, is GAGVSQSPRYKVAKRGQDVALRCDPISGHVSLFWYQQALGQGPEFLTYFQNEAQLDKSGLPSDRFFAERPEGSVSTLKIQRTQQEDSAVYLCASSFTSGGASTDTQYFGPGTRLTVL.

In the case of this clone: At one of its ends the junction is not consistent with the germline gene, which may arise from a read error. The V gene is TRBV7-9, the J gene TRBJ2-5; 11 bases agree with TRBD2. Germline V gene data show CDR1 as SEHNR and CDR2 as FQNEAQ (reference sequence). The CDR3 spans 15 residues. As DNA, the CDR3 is TGTGCCAGCAGCGTAGCGGGGGGGTACCAAGAGACCCAGTACTTC. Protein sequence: CASSVAGGYQETQYF.

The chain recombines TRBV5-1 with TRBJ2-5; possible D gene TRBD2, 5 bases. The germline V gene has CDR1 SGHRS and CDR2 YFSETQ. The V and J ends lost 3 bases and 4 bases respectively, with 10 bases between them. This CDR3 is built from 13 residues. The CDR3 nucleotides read TGCGCCAGCAGCTACGGGGTTGGAGAGACCCAGTACTTC. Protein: CASSYGVGETQYF.

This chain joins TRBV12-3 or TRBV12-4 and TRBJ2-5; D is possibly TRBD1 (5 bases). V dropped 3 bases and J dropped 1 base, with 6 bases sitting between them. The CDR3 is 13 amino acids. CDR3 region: CASSFQGQETQYF. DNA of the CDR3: TGTGCCAGCAGTTTTCAGGGCCAAGAGACCCAGTACTTC.

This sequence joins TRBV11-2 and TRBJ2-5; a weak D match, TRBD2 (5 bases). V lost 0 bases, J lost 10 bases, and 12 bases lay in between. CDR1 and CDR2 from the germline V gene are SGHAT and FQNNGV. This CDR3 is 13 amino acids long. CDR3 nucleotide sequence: TGTGCCAGCAGCTTAGATGTGAGGGTGGGCCAGTACTTC. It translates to CASSLDVRVGQYF.

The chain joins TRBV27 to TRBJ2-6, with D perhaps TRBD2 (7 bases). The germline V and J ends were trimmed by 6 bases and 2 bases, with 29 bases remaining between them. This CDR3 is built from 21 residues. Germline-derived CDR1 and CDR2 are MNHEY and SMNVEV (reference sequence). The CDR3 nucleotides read TGTGCCAGCAGGCCTACCACCCCCTCACGGGGGGCTAGGGCTGGGGCCAACGTCCTGACTTTC. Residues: CASRPTTPSRGARAGANVLTF.

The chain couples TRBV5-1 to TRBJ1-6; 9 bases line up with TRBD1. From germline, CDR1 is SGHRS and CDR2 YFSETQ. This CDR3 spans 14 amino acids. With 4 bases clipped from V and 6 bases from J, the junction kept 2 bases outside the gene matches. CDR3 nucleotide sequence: TGCGCCAGCAGCGTGACAGGGGGTAATTCACCCCTCCACTTT. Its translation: CASSVTGGNSPLHF.

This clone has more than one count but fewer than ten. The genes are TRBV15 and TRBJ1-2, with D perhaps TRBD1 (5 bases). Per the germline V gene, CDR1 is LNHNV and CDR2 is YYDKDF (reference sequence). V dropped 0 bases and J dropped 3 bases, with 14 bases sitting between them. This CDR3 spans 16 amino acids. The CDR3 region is CATSRDGVGHHYGYTF. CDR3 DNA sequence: TGTGCCACCAGCAGAGATGGTGTCGGACACCACTATGGCTACACCTTC.

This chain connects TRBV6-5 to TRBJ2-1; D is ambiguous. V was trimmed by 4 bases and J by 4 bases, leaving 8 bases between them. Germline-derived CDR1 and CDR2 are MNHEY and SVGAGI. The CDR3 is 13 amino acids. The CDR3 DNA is TGTGCCAGCAGTTTAACGCAGTACAATGAGCAGTTCTTC. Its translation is CASSLTQYNEQFF.

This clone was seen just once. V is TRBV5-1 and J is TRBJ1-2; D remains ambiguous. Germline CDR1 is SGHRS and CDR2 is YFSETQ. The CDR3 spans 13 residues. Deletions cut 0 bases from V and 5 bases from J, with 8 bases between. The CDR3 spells CASSLGQRYGYTF. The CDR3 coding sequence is TGCGCCAGCAGCTTGGGTCAGCGATATGGCTACACCTTC.

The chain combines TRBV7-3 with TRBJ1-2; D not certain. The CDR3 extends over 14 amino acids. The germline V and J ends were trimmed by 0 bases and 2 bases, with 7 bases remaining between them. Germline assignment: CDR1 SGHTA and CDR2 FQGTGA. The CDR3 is CASSLTGSNYGYTF. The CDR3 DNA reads TGTGCCAGCAGCTTAACAGGGAGCAACTATGGCTACACCTTC.

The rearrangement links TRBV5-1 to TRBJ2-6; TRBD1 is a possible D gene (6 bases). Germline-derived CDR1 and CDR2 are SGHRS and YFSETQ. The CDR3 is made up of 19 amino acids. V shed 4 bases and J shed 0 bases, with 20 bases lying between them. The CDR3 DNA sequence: TGCGCCAGCAGCCCTTCTGCCAGGGGAACCGTCTCTGGGGCCAACGTCCTGACTTTC. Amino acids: CASSPSARGTVSGANVLTF.

This CDR3 is CASSESSSGNTIYF. CDR3 DNA sequence: TGTGCCAGCAGTGAGAGTAGCTCTGGAAACACCATATATTTT. J is TRBJ1-3 and V is TRBV25-1; D is unresolved. CDR1 and CDR2 from the germline V gene are MGHDK and SYGVNS. V lost 3 bases, J lost 0 bases, and 6 bases lay in between. The CDR3 is 14 amino acids.

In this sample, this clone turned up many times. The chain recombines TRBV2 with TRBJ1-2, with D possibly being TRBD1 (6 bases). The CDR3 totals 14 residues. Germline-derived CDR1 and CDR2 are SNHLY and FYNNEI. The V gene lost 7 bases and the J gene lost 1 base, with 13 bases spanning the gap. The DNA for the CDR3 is TGTGCCAGCACTATCCAGGGGCTTAACTATGGCTACACCTTC. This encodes CASTIQGLNYGYTF.

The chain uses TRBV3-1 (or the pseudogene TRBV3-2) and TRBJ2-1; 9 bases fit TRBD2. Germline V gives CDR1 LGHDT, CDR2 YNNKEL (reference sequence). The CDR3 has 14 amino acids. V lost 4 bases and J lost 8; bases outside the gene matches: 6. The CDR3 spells CASSRPGLAHEQFF. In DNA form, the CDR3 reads TGTGCCAGCAGCCGACCGGGACTAGCCCATGAGCAGTTCTTC.

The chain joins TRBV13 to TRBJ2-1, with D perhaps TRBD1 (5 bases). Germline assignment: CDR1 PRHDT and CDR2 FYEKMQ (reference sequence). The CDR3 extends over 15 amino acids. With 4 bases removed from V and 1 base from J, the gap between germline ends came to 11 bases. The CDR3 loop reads CASSWGSRSYNEQFF. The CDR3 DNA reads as TGTGCCAGCAGCTGGGGCTCCAGGTCCTACAATGAGCAGTTCTTC.